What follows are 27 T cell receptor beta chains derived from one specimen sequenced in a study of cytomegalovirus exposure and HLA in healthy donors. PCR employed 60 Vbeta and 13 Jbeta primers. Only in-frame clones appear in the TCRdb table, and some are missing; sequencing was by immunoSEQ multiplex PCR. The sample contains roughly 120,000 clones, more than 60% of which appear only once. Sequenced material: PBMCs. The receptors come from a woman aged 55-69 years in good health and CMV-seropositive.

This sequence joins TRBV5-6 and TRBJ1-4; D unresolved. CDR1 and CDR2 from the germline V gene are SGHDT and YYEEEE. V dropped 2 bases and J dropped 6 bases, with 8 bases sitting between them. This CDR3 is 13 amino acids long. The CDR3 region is CASSFPQDEKLFF. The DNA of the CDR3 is TGTGCCAGCAGCTTCCCTCAGGATGAAAAACTGTTTTTT.

This CDR3 reads CASSLALSGPLEQYF. The CDR3 coding sequence is TGCGCCAGCAGCTTGGCCCTCTCTGGCCCCCTGGAGCAGTACTTC. The V call is TRBV5-1, the J call TRBJ2-7; D is undetermined. The germline V gene encodes CDR1 SGHRS and CDR2 YFSETQ. The length of the CDR3 is 15 residues. V was trimmed by 0 bases and J by 7 bases, leaving 17 bases between them. Full variable domain (rest looked up from reference TRBV5-1 and TRBJ2-7): KAGVTQTPRYLIKTRGQQVTLSCSPISGHRSVSWYQQTPGQGLQFLFEYFSETQRNKGNFPGRFSGRQFSNSRSEMNVSTLELGDSALYLCASSLALSGPLEQYFGPGTRLTVT.

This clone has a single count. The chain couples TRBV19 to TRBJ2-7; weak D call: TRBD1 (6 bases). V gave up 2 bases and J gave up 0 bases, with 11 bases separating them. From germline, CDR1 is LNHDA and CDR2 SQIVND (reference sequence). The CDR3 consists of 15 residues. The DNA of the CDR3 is TGTGCCAGTAGTATAACGACAGGTGCCTCCTACGAGCAGTACTTC. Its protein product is CASSITTGASYEQYF. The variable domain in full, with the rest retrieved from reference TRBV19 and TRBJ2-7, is DGGITQSPKYLFRKEGQNVTLSCEQNLNHDAMYWYRQDPGQGLRLIYYSQIVNDFQKGDIAEGYSVSREKKESFPLTVTSAQKNPTAFYLCASSITTGASYEQYFGPGTRLTVT.

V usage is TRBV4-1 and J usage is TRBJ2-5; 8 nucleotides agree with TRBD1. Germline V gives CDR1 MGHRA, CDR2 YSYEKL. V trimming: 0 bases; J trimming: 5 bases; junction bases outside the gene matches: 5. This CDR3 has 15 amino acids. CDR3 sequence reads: CASSQERTGSETQYF. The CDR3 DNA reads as TGCGCCAGCAGCCAAGAGAGGACAGGGTCCGAGACCCAGTACTTC.

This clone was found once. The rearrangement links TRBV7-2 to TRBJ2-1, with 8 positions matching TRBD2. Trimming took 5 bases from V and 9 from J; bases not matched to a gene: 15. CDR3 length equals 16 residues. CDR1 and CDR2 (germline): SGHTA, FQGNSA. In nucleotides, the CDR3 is TGTGCCAGCAGCCAAAAGGGACTAGGGGTGCGCGGTGAGCAGTTCTTC. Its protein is CASSQKGLGVRGEQFF.

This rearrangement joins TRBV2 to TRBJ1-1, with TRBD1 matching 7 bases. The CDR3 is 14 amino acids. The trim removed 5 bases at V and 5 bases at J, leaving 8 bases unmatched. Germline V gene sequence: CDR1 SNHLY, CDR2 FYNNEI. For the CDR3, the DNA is TGTGCCAGCAGTCCTTACAGGGGTGGGACTGAAGCTTTCTTT. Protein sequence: CASSPYRGGTEAFF.

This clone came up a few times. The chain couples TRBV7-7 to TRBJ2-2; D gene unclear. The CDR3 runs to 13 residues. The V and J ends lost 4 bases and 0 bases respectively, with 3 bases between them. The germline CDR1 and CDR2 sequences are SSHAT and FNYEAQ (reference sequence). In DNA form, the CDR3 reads TGTGCCAGCAGCTCATCGAACACCGGGGAGCTGTTTTTT. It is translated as CASSSSNTGELFF.

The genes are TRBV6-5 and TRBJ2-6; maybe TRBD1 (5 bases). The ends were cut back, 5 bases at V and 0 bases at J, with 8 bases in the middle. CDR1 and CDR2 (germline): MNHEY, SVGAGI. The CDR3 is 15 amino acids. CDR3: CASSPTGSGANVLTF. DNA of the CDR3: TGTGCCAGCAGTCCTACAGGCTCTGGGGCCAACGTCCTGACTTTC.

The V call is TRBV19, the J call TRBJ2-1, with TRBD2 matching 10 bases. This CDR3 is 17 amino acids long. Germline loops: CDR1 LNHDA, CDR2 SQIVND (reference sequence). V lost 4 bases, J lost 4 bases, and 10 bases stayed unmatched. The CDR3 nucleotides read TGTGCCAGTAGTAGTACTCTAGCGGGGGCCGGGTACAATGAGCAGTTCTTC. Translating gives CASSSTLAGAGYNEQFF.

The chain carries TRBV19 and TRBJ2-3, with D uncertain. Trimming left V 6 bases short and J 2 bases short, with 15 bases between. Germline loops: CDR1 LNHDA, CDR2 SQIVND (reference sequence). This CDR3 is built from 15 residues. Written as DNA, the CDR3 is TGTGCCAGTAGATCCTCCAGGAAAACCACAGATACGCAGTATTTT. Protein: CASRSSRKTTDTQYF.

CDR3 DNA: TGTGCCTGGAGTGAGGGCGCGGGGAGCTTCTACGAGCAGTACTTC. The encoded protein is CAWSEGAGSFYEQYF. The J gene is TRBJ2-7, the V gene TRBV30; tentatively, D is TRBD2 (6 bases). CDR1 and CDR2 from the germline V gene are GTSNPN and SVGIG (reference sequence). The CDR3 loop spans 15 amino acids. Trimming took 1 base from V and 3 from J, leaving 16 bases between them.

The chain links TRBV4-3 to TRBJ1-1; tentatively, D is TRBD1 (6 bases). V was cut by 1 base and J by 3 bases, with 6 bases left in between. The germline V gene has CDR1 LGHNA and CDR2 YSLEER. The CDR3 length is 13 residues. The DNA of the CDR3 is TGCGCCAGCAGCCAAGGGACAGACACTGAAGCTTTCTTT. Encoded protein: CASSQGTDTEAFF.

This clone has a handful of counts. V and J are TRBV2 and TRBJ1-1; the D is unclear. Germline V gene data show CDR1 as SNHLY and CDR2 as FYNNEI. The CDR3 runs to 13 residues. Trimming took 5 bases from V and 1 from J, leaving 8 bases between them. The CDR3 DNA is TGTGCCAGCAGTTTTGGAGAGAACACTGAAGCTTTCTTT. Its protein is CASSFGENTEAFF.

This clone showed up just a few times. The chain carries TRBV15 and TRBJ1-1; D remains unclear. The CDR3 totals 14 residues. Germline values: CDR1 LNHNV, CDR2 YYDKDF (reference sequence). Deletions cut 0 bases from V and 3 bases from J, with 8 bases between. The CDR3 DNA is TGTGCCACCAGCAGAGATGGCGGGTACACTGAAGCTTTCTTT. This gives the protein CATSRDGGYTEAFF.

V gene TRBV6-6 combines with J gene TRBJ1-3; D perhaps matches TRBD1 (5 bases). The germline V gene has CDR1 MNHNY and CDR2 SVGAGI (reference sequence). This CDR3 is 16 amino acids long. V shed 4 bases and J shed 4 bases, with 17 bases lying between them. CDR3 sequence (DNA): TGTGCCAGCAGTTTCCAGTACGGGACTCTCGGAAACACCATATATTTT. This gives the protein CASSFQYGTLGNTIYF.

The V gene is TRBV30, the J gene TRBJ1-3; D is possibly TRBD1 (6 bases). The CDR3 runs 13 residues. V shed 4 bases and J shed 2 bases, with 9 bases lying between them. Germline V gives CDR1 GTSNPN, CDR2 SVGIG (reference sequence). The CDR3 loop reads CAWIGGAGNTIYF. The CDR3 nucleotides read TGTGCCTGGATAGGGGGGGCTGGAAACACCATATATTTT.

The CDR3 reads CASSPGQGSGTEAFF. CDR3 DNA: TGTGCCAGCTCCCCAGGACAGGGATCGGGCACTGAAGCTTTCTTT. The chain employs TRBV18 and TRBJ1-1, with 8 bases lining up with TRBD1. The germline gives CDR1 KGHSH, CDR2 LQKENI. This CDR3 is 15 amino acids long. The trim removed 6 bases at V and 4 bases at J, leaving 10 bases unmatched.

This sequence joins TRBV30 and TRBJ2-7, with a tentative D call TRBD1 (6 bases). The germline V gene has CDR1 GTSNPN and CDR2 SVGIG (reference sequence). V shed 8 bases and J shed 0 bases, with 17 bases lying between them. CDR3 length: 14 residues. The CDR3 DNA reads TGTGCCCATTCAGGGGCTCCTAGCTCCTACGAGCAGTACTTC. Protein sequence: CAHSGAPSSYEQYF.

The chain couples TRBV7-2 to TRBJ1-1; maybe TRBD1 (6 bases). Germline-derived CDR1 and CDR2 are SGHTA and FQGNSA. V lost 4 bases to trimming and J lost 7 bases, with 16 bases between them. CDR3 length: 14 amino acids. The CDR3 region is CASSSNRDTVEAFF. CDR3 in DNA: TGTGCCAGCAGCTCGAACCGGGACACAGTTGAAGCTTTCTTT.

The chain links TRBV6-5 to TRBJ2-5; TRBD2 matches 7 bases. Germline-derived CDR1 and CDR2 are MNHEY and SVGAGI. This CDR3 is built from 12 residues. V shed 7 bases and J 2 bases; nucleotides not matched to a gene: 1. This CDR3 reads CASTGRQETQYF. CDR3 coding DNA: TGTGCCAGCACCGGGAGGCAAGAGACCCAGTACTTC.

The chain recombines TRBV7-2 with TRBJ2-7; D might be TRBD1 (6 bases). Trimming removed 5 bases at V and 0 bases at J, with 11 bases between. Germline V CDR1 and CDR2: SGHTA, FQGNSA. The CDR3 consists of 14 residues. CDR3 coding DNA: TGTGCCAGCAGCGTACAGGGAGACTCCTACGAGCAGTACTTC. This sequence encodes CASSVQGDSYEQYF. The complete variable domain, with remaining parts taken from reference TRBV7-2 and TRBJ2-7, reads GAGVSQSPSNKVTEKGKDVELRCDPISGHTALYWYRQSLGQGLEFLIYFQGNSAPDKSGLPSDRFSAERTGGSVSTLTIQRTQQEDSAVYLCASSVQGDSYEQYFGPGTRLTVT.

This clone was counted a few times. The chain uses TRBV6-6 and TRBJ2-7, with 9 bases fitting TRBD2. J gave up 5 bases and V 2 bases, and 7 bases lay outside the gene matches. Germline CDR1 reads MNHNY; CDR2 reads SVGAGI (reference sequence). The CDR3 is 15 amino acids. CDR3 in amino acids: CASSYGRGGQNEQYF. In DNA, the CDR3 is TGTGCCAGCAGTTACGGGCGGGGGGGCCAGAACGAGCAGTACTTC.

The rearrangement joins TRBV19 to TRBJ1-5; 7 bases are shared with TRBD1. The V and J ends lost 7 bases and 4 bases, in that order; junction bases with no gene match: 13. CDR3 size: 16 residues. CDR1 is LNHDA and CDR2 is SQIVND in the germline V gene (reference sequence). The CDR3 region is CASTKHGTVINQPQHF. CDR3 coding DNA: TGTGCCAGTACCAAGCACGGGACAGTGATTAATCAGCCCCAGCATTTT.

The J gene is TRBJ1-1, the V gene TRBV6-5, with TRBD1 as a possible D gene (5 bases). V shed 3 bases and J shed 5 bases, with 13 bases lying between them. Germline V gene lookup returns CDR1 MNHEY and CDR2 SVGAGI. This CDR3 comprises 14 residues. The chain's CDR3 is CASSYWQGQTEAFF. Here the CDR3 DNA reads TGTGCCAGCAGTTATTGGCAGGGTCAAACTGAAGCTTTCTTT.

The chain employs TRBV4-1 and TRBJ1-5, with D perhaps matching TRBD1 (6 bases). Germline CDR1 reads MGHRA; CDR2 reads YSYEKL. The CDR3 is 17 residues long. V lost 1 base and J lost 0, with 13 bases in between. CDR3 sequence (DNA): TGCGCCAGCAGCCAAGCGTGGACAGCGGTTAGCAATCAGCCCCAGCATTTT. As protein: CASSQAWTAVSNQPQHF.

The CDR3 nucleotides read TGTGCCATCAGTGAGTCACTAGCGGCAAGCACAGATACGCAGTATTTT. Amino acid sequence: CAISESLAASTDTQYF. The V call is TRBV10-3, the J call TRBJ2-3; 8 nucleotides line up with TRBD2. CDR3 length equals 16 residues. V dropped 0 bases and J dropped 0; count of bases not matched to a gene: 2. Looked up from germline, CDR1 is ENHRY and CDR2 is SYGVKD.

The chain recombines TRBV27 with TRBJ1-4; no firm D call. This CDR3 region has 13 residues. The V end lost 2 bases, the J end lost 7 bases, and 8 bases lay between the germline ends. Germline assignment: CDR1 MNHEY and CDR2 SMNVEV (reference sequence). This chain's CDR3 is CASSLVRGEKLFF. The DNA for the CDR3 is TGTGCCAGCAGTTTAGTGCGGGGTGAAAAACTGTTTTTT.